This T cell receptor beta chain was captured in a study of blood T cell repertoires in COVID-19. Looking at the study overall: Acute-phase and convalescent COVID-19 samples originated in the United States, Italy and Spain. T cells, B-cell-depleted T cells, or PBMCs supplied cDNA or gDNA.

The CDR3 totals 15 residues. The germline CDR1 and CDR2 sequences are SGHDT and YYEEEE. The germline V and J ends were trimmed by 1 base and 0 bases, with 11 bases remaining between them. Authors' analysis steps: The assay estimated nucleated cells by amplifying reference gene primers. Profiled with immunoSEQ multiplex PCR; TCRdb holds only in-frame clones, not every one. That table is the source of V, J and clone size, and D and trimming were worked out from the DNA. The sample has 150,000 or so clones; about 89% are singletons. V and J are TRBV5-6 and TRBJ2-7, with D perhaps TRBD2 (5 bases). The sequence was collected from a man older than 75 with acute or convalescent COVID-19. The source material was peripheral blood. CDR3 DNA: TGTGCCAGCAGCTTGTTCGGGGTGAGCTCCTACGAGCAGTACTTC. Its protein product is CASSLFGVSSYEQYF.